This T cell receptor beta chain was identified during a study of T cells in tuberculosis. Across the whole study: This South African cohort compared adolescents with or without latent tuberculosis against adults with active tuberculosis.

Using immunoSEQ multiplex PCR, the repertoire was profiled, and TCRdb retains in-frame clones only, with some absent. The repertoire includes tens of thousands of clones, 85% to 95% of them detected once, and 12% sits in the top ten. Sequencing was performed on PBMCs. This clonotype was obtained from a donor between 10 and 35 years old with latent tuberculosis or without tuberculosis infection. Some clones in this sample may be carry-over from other donors' samples.

CDR3 in DNA: TGCGCCAGCAGCCAAGTCGCGGACAGAGCGATCAACACTGAAGCTTTCTTT. Protein product: CASSQVADRAINTEAFF. The chain recombines TRBV4-1 with TRBJ1-1; tentatively, D is TRBD1 (6 bases). CDR3 length equals 17 residues. The germline V gene encodes CDR1 MGHRA and CDR2 YSYEKL. V was shortened by 1 base and J by 2 bases, with 17 bases between the two germline ends.